The 20 T cell receptor beta chains listed next were all sequenced from one sample in a study of blood T cell repertoires in COVID-19. TCRdb's copy holds only in-frame clones and misses some; the assay was immunoSEQ multiplex PCR. The sample lists around 270,000 clones; around 89% were seen once. The source material was peripheral blood. The source of these receptors is a middle-aged man with acute or convalescent COVID-19.

The V and J genes are TRBV4-1 and TRBJ2-7, with 9 positions matching TRBD2. J was trimmed by 2 bases and V by 4 bases; bases with no gene match: 12. The CDR3 length is 17 residues. Germline CDR1 and CDR2: MGHRA and YSYEKL. The CDR3 DNA reads TGCGCCAGCAGCCCATCGTCTCGAGCGGGGGGAACCTACGAGCAGTACTTC. Amino acid sequence: CASSPSSRAGGTYEQYF.

This chain uses TRBV7-2 with TRBJ2-2, with D tentatively TRBD1 (6 bases). CDR3 length: 14 residues. Germline V gene sequence: CDR1 SGHTA, CDR2 FQGNSA. The V end lost 2 bases, the J end lost 6 bases, and 10 bases lay between the germline ends. The CDR3: CASSLLQGSGELFF. CDR3 nucleotide sequence: TGTGCCAGCAGCTTACTACAGGGATCCGGGGAGCTGTTTTTT.

V is TRBV5-4 and J is TRBJ1-2, with D maybe TRBD1 (6 bases). Germline loops: CDR1 SGHNT, CDR2 YYREEE (reference sequence). V was cut by 2 bases and J by 2 bases, with 13 bases left in between. The CDR3 totals 15 residues. The CDR3 spells CASSLPGDWNYGYTF. In DNA form, the CDR3 reads TGTGCCAGCAGCTTACCAGGGGATTGGAACTATGGCTACACCTTC.

This chain joins TRBV30 and TRBJ1-2; 10 bases fit TRBD1. Unmatched junction bases numbered 10, after V lost 5 bases and J lost 1 base. The CDR3 extends over 16 amino acids. CDR1 and CDR2 (germline): GTSNPN, SVGIG (reference sequence). The DNA of the CDR3 is TGTGCCTGGGCTGGGGACAGGGGTTTGGGTAACTATGGCTACACCTTC. Translating it yields CAWAGDRGLGNYGYTF. Looking up the rest from reference TRBV30 and TRBJ1-2 gives the full variable domain: SQTIHQWPATLVQPVGSPLSLECTVEGTSNPNLYWYRQAAGRGLQLLFYSVGIGQISSEVPQNLSASRPQDRQFILSSKKLLLSDSGFYLCAWAGDRGLGNYGYTFGSGTRLTVV.

This clone was seen many times. V is TRBV15 and J is TRBJ2-7; 7 bases fit TRBD2. The junction had 3 bases not matched to a gene; V was cut back by 4 bases and J by 3 bases. The germline V gene encodes CDR1 LNHNV and CDR2 YYDKDF (reference sequence). This CDR3 region has 13 residues. The chain's CDR3 is CATSTKRDYEQYF. In nucleotides, the CDR3 is TGTGCCACCAGCACCAAGCGGGACTACGAGCAGTACTTC.

This chain uses TRBV27 with TRBJ2-3; D gene ambiguous. This CDR3 contains 12 residues. Trimming stripped 6 bases from V and 5 bases from J, with 9 bases between. The germline CDR1 and CDR2 sequences are MNHEY and SMNVEV (reference sequence). The CDR3 reads CASRNIRDTQYF. As DNA, the CDR3 is TGTGCCAGCAGGAATATTAGAGATACGCAGTATTTT.

As regards this clone: The sample carries other DNA sequences with the same CDR3. The genes are TRBV5-1 and TRBJ1-2, with D tentatively TRBD1 (6 bases). The CDR3 is 13 amino acids. V shed 4 bases and J shed 2 bases, with 9 bases lying between them. Germline loops: CDR1 SGHRS, CDR2 YFSETQ. The CDR3 bases are TGCGCCAGCAGCCCACAGGGAAACTATGGCTACACCTTC. Encoded protein: CASSPQGNYGYTF.

A single count supports this clone. The chain is built from TRBV5-1 and TRBJ1-1; D unresolved. V gave up 2 bases and J gave up 7 bases, with 15 bases separating them. Germline V gives CDR1 SGHRS, CDR2 YFSETQ. The CDR3 sequence is 14 residues long. Written as DNA, the CDR3 is TGCGCCAGCAGCTTCTCTGACGGGAGGGTTGAAGCTTTCTTT. This sequence encodes CASSFSDGRVEAFF.

The chain links TRBV5-1 to TRBJ1-6; tentative D call: TRBD1 (6 bases). The V gene's germline CDR1 is SGHRS and CDR2 YFSETQ. V lost 0 bases and J 0 bases, leaving 10 bases between the germline ends. The CDR3 has 17 amino acids. CDR3 amino acids: CASSLGTADSYNSPLHF. The CDR3 coding sequence is TGCGCCAGCAGCTTGGGGACAGCCGACTCCTATAATTCACCCCTCCACTTT.

The rearrangement joins TRBV27 to TRBJ1-2; D might be TRBD1 (6 bases). From germline, CDR1 is MNHEY and CDR2 SMNVEV (reference sequence). V lost 5 bases and J 6 bases, leaving 13 bases between the germline ends. The CDR3 has 13 amino acids. The CDR3 DNA follows: TGTGCCAGCAGTGTGCGGGGGGCAGATGGCTACACCTTC. Translating it yields CASSVRGADGYTF.

As to this clone: The junction does not match germline at one end; this may be a read error. The rearrangement uses TRBV11-2 and TRBJ1-5; the match to TRBD1 covers 9 bases. Germline lookup yields CDR1 SGHAT and CDR2 FQNNGV. This CDR3 is built from 14 residues. CDR3 loop: CASSPTGGHHPQHF. CDR3 DNA sequence: TGTGCCAGCAGCCCGACAGGGGGTCATCATCCCCAGCATTTT.

The rearrangement uses TRBV4-2 and TRBJ2-1, with 10 bases matching TRBD1. Germline V gene sequence: CDR1 LGHNA, CDR2 YNFKEQ. The junction had 1 base not matched to a gene; V was cut back by 3 bases and J by 2 bases. The CDR3 runs 15 residues. For the CDR3, the DNA is TGTGCCAGCAGCCAGACAGGGGGCCCCTACAATGAGCAGTTCTTC. Protein: CASSQTGGPYNEQFF.

J is TRBJ2-3 and V is TRBV25-1; TRBD2 matches at 8 bases. CDR1 is MGHDK, CDR2 SYGVNS, per germline. V lost 0 bases and J lost 3; bases outside the gene matches: 5. The CDR3 totals 16 residues. The CDR3 nucleotides read TGTGCCAGCAGTGAATATCTAGTAGCGGGGACAGATACGCAGTATTTT. It translates to CASSEYLVAGTDTQYF. Drawing the rest from reference TRBV25-1 and TRBJ2-3, the complete variable domain is EADIYQTPRYLVIGTGKKITLECSQTMGHDKMYWYQQDPGMELHLIHYSYGVNSTEKGDLSSESTVSRIRTEHFPLTLESARPSHTSQYLCASSEYLVAGTDTQYFGPGTRLTVL.

The chain recombines TRBV3-1 (or the pseudogene TRBV3-2) with TRBJ1-6; D is unclear. Germline CDR1 reads LGHDT; CDR2 reads YNNKEL (reference sequence). V was clipped by 0 bases and J by 4 bases, with 10 bases between them. The CDR3 totals 16 residues. In DNA, the CDR3 is TGTGCCAGCAGCCAAGAAATACACGATTATAATTCACCCCTCCACTTT. Translation gives CASSQEIHDYNSPLHF.

The chain recombines TRBV12-3 or TRBV12-4 with TRBJ1-2; possible D gene TRBD1, 5 bases. The CDR3 length is 13 residues. The V end was cut by 6 bases, the J end by 2 bases, with 10 bases between. The CDR3 region has the DNA TGTGCCAGCAGCCAGGGCCTGAACTATGGCTACACCTTC. It yields the protein CASSQGLNYGYTF.

This chain links TRBV15 with TRBJ2-7, with 8 bases matching TRBD2. V lost 5 bases and J lost 3; bases outside the gene matches: 9. The CDR3 spans 15 residues. CDR1 is LNHNV and CDR2 is YYDKDF in the germline V gene (reference sequence). This chain's CDR3 is CATSFRLARLYEQYF. In nucleotides, the CDR3 is TGTGCCACCAGCTTTCGACTAGCGAGACTCTACGAGCAGTACTTC. Based on the CDR3 plus reference TRBV15 and TRBJ2-7, the full variable domain is DAMVIQNPRYQVTQFGKPVTLSCSQTLNHNVMYWYQQKSSQAPKLLFHYYDKDFNNEADTPDNFQSRRPNTSFCFLDIRSPGLGDTAMYLCATSFRLARLYEQYFGPGTRLTVT.

The J gene is TRBJ1-2, the V gene TRBV6-1; possible D gene TRBD1, 5 bases. Germline-derived CDR1 and CDR2 are MNHNS and SASEGT. Trimming left V 3 bases short and J 2 bases short, with 7 bases between. The CDR3 has 13 amino acids. As DNA, the CDR3 is TGTGCCAGCAGTGACAGGGCCAACTATGGCTACACCTTC. As protein: CASSDRANYGYTF.

The chain combines TRBV5-4 with TRBJ1-1; D perhaps matches TRBD1 (5 bases). The CDR3 runs 12 residues. Germline values: CDR1 SGHNT, CDR2 YYREEE (reference sequence). V dropped 7 bases and J dropped 5 bases, with 12 bases sitting between them. The CDR3 bases are TGTGCCAGCTCTTGGGGCAGGACTGAAGCTTTCTTT. This translates into CASSWGRTEAFF. Full variable domain (missing parts from reference TRBV5-4 and TRBJ1-1): ETGVTQSPTHLIKTRGQQVTLRCSSQSGHNTVSWYQQALGQGPQFIFQYYREEENGRGNFPPRFSGLQFPNYSSELNVNALELDDSALYLCASSWGRTEAFFGQGTRLTVV.

The DNA of the CDR3 is TGTGCCAGCAGCCGGACTAGCGGGAGAGATACGCAGTATTTT. Its translation is CASSRTSGRDTQYF. The chain is built from TRBV5-4 and TRBJ2-3, with 13 bases matching TRBD2. Germline V gene lookup returns CDR1 SGHNT and CDR2 YYREEE (reference sequence). The CDR3 consists of 14 residues. Unmatched junction bases numbered 1, after V lost 4 bases and J lost 5 bases.

J is TRBJ2-7 and V is TRBV5-6; 8 bases align to TRBD1. The CDR3 loop spans 13 amino acids. J lost 7 bases, V lost 1 base, and 4 bases had no gene match. Looked up from germline, CDR1 is SGHDT and CDR2 is YYEEEE. CDR3 residues: CASSLPGGGEQYF. CDR3 nucleotides: TGTGCCAGCAGCTTGCCAGGGGGCGGGGAGCAGTACTTC.